This T cell receptor (beta chain) was captured by sequencing in a study of CD8 T cells in ankylosing spondylitis. Study-level results: Past studies reported some motif variants in reactive arthritis synovial fluid and blood.

Via MiXCR, TCRdb re-called the 5' RACE reads, giving one row per CDR3 protein. The sample yields 230,000 or so distinct CDR3 sequences, roughly a quarter seen once. This clonotype was recorded many times. Its cognate antigen is unknown. Sequenced input: blood, either unsorted or a sorted T cell fraction (not recorded which). This TCR derives from a male donor with ankylosing spondylitis or in good health (not recorded which).

The CDR3: CATLARPKETQYF. CDR3 coding DNA: TGTGCCACCCTGGCCCGCCCAAAAGAGACCCAGTACTTC. The chain couples TRBV10-3 to TRBJ2-5; D not certain. CDR1 and CDR2 (germline): ENHRY, SYGVKD. V lost 10 bases, J lost 3 bases, and 15 bases lay in between. CDR3 length equals 13 residues.